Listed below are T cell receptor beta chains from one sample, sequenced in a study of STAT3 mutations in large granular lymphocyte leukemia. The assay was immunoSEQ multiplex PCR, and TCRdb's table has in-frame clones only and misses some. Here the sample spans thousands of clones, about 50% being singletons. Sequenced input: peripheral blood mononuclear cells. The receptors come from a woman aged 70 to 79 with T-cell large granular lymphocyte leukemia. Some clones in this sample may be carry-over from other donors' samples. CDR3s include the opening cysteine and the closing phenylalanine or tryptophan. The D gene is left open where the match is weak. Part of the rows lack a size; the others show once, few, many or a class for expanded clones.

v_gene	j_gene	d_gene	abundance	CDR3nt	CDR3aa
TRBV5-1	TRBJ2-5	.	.	TGCGCCAGCAGCTCGGGGTTCCAAGAGACCCAGTACTTC	CASSSGFQETQYF
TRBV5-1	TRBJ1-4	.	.	TGCGCCAGCAGCTCGGAGACGGGGGGCGCGTATGAAAAACTGTTTTTT	CASSSETGGAYEKLFF
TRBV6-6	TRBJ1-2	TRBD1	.	TGTGCCAGCAGTCTACCCGGGACAGCGTATGGCTACACCTTC	CASSLPGTAYGYTF
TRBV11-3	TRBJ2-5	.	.	TGTGCCAGCAGTTACTTTGGGGGCCAAGAGACCCAGTACTTC	CASSYFGGQETQYF
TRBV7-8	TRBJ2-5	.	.	TGTGCCACCCTCGAAGAGACCCAGTACTTC	CATLEETQYF
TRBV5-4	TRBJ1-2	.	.	TGTGCCAGCAGGTCGACAGTTCCCTATGGCTACACCTTC	CASRSTVPYGYTF
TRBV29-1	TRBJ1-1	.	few	TGCAGCGCAGGGCTGGCGACTGAAGCTTTCTTT	CSAGLATEAFF
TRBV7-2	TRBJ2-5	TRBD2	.	TGTGCCAGCAGCGACCGCCCTAGCGGGATTTCCCAAGAGACCCAGTACTTC	CASSDRPSGISQETQYF
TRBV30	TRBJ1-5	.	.	TGTGCCTGGACGAGGGGTAGCAATCAGCCCCAGCATTTT	CAWTRGSNQPQHF
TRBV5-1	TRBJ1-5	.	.	TGCGCCAGCAGCTTAGAAGGGGTAGAACAGCCCCAGCATTTT	CASSLEGVEQPQHF
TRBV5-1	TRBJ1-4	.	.	TGCGCCAGCAGCTTTAGCTCTGGGGAAAAACTGTTTTTT	CASSFSSGEKLFF
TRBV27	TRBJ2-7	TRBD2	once	TGTGCCAGCAGGTCGGGACTAGCGGGGCTCTACGAGCAGTACTTC	CASRSGLAGLYEQYF
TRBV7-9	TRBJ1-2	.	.	TGTGCCAGCAGCTCCGGCTATGGCTACACCTTC	CASSSGYGYTF
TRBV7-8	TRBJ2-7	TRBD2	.	TGTGCCAGCAGGGCTAGCGGGAGCGACGAGCAGTACTTC	CASRASGSDEQYF